Listed here are 8 T cell receptor beta chains from one sample, sequenced in a study of blood T cell repertoires in COVID-19 (dated by TCRdb to 2018 to 2021). Library preparation was by the immunoSEQ multiplex PCR assay. TCRdb retrieved this table from immuneACCESS and kept in-frame rearrangements only. Not all clones are present; in checked studies, unresolved V genes account for under half, and no reason is known for the remainder. For this sample there are roughly 80,000 clones; about four fifths appear just once. Roughly 3.5% of the sample is in the top ten clones. The specimen was peripheral blood. The receptors originated from a man aged 50 to 59 with acute or convalescent COVID-19.

The chain has TRBV11-2 and TRBJ1-1; 7 positions match TRBD1. The CDR3 runs 14 residues. CDR1 and CDR2 (germline): SGHAT, FQNNGV. Germline trimming cut 3 bases from V and 1 base from J; bases unmatched to any gene: 2. The DNA of the CDR3 is TGTGCCAGCAGCTTGGGACAGCAGAACACTGAAGCTTTCTTT. Translating gives CASSLGQQNTEAFF. Together with reference TRBV11-2 and TRBJ1-1, the CDR3 gives the full variable domain: EAGVAQSPRYKIIEKRQSVAFWCNPISGHATLYWYQQILGQGPKLLIQFQNNGVVDDSQLPKDRFSAERLKGVDSTLKIQPAKLEDSAVYLCASSLGQQNTEAFFGQGTRLTVV.

The gene calls are TRBV28 and TRBJ2-7; D is undetermined. Germline lookup yields CDR1 MDHEN and CDR2 SYDVKM. Between the trimmed V and J ends, which lost 11 bases and 0 bases, there was a span of 17 bases. This CDR3 has 14 amino acids. The CDR3, as DNA: TGTGCCCACAAATCCCCTTCCTCCTCCTACGAGCAGTACTTC. Its protein is CAHKSPSSSYEQYF. Supplemented by reference TRBV28 and TRBJ2-7, the full variable domain reads DVKVTQSSRYLVKRTGEKVFLECVQDMDHENMFWYRQDPGLGLRLIYFSYDVKMKEKGDIPEGYSVSREKKERFSLILESASTNQTSMYLCAHKSPSSSYEQYFGPGTRLTVT.

V and J are TRBV7-6 and TRBJ2-7; 9 bases match TRBD1. Germline assignment: CDR1 SGHVS and CDR2 FNYEAQ. Trimming at V came to 5 bases and at J to 4 bases, leaving 6 bases not matched to a gene. The CDR3 totals 14 residues. CDR3 residues: CASSQGTGNYEQYF. In DNA form, the CDR3 reads TGTGCCAGCAGCCAAGGGACAGGGAATTACGAGCAGTACTTC.

The chain employs TRBV7-6 and TRBJ2-1; possibly TRBD1 for D (6 bases). This CDR3 comprises 17 residues. Germline V gene data show CDR1 as SGHVS and CDR2 as FNYEAQ. Trimming took off 1 base at V and 3 bases at J, with 16 bases between the two ends. The CDR3 sequence is CASSLGASGVVYNEQFF. The CDR3 DNA reads as TGTGCCAGCAGCTTAGGAGCGTCAGGGGTCGTCTACAATGAGCAGTTCTTC.

The chain couples TRBV7-2 to TRBJ2-3; 11 bases are shared with TRBD2. With V trimmed by 1 base and J by 8 bases, 8 bases remained unmatched. This CDR3 spans 16 amino acids. The germline CDR1 and CDR2 sequences are SGHTA and FQGNSA. The CDR3 sequence: CASSLGSGGAGSTQYF. As DNA, the CDR3 is TGTGCCAGCAGCTTAGGTAGCGGGGGGGCCGGGAGTACGCAGTATTTT.

V usage is TRBV7-2 and J usage is TRBJ2-1, with 11 bases matching TRBD2. Germline loops: CDR1 SGHTA, CDR2 FQGNSA. V dropped 5 bases and J dropped 6; count of bases not matched to a gene: 6. CDR3 length: 15 amino acids. This CDR3 is CASSETGTSGNEQFF. CDR3 in DNA: TGTGCCAGCAGCGAGACCGGGACTAGCGGCAATGAGCAGTTCTTC.

V and J are TRBV30 and TRBJ2-3, with TRBD2 matching over 8 bases. The CDR3 is made up of 16 amino acids. CDR1 and CDR2 (germline): GTSNPN, SVGIG (reference sequence). J lost 0 bases, V lost 1 base, and 6 bases had no gene match. The CDR3 nucleotides are TGTGCCTGGAGTGGTGGTGTAGCGGGAAGCACAGATACGCAGTATTTT. This sequence encodes CAWSGGVAGSTDTQYF.

This clone appeared once. This may be a read error: a much more frequent sequence differs by one nucleotide. The rearrangement uses TRBV10-2 and TRBJ2-2; D is uncertain. V was clipped by 3 bases and J by 1 base, with 3 bases between them. The V gene's germline CDR1 is WSHSY and CDR2 SAAADI. The length of the CDR3 is 13 residues. The CDR3 DNA reads as TGCGCCAGCAGTGACAAGAACACCGGGGAGCTGTTTTTT. Protein: CASSDKNTGELFF.